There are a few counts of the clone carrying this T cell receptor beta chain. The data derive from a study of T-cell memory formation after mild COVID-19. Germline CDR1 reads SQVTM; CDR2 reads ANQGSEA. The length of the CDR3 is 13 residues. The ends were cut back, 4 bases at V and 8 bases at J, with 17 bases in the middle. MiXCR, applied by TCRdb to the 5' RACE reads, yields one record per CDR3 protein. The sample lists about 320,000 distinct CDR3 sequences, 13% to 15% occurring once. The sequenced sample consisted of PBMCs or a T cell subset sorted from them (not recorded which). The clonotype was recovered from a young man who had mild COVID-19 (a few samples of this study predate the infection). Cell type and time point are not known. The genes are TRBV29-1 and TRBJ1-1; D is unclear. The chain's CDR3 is CSVVKGNSVEAFF. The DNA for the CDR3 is TGCAGCGTTGTGAAAGGGAACAGTGTGGAAGCTTTCTTT.